A selection of T cell receptor beta chains follows, all from one sample in a study of blood T cell repertoires in COVID-19. Measured with immunoSEQ multiplex PCR; TCRdb has only the in-frame clones, and not every one. The sample lists approximately 130,000 clones, 80% to 85% occurring once. The sequencing input was peripheral blood. The receptors were gathered from a woman aged 55-75 years with active or convalescent COVID-19. Each CDR3 is given with its conserved first and last residue. The D gene is left open where the match is weak. Only part of the rows carry a size: once, few, many, or a class if the clone is expanded.

>.|TRBJ1-5|.|TRBV27
CASSLFQGNQPQHF
TGTGCCAGCAGTTTATTCCAGGGCAATCAGCCCCAGCATTTT
>.|TRBJ2-6|TRBD1|TRBV6-4
CASNHFGQGKFSGANVLTF
TGTGCCAGCAATCATTTTGGACAGGGAAAGTTCTCTGGGGCCAACGTCCTGACTTTC
>.|TRBJ1-4|.|TRBV15
CATSRVGSRTEINEKLFF
TGTGCCACCAGCAGAGTGGGGAGCCGGACAGAGATTAATGAAAAACTGTTTTTT
>.|TRBJ1-2|TRBD1|TRBV28
CASRGTGGKNYGYTF
TGTGCCAGCAGAGGGACAGGGGGGAAAAACTATGGCTACACCTTC
>once|TRBJ1-5|TRBD1|TRBV28
CASSPRDRGRGGNQPQHF
TGTGCCAGCAGTCCCCGGGACAGGGGGAGGGGGGGCAATCAGCCCCAGCATTTT
>medium-sized|TRBJ1-1|TRBD1|TRBV7-9
CASSLGDRGRWTEAFF
TGTGCCAGCAGCCTTGGAGACAGGGGCCGATGGACTGAAGCTTTCTTT
>.|TRBJ1-6|TRBD1|TRBV9
CASRGTGANSPLHF
TGTGCCAGCAGGGGGACAGGGGCTAATTCACCCCTCCACTTT
>few|TRBJ2-7|.|TRBV5-1
CASSPQKGGEQYF
TGCGCCAGCAGCCCGCAAAAGGGAGGCGAGCAGTACTTC
>.|TRBJ2-1|.|TRBV4-1
CASSQSDRLYNEQFF
TGCGCCAGCAGCCAATCCGACAGGCTCTACAATGAGCAGTTCTTC
>.|TRBJ2-1|.|TRBV28
CASSLLRDDYGEQFF
TGTGCCAGCAGTTTGTTGCGGGACGACTATGGTGAGCAGTTCTTC
>.|TRBJ1-6|.|TRBV11-2
CASSLAGDNSPLHF
TGTGCCAGCAGCTTAGCAGGTGATAATTCACCCCTCCACTTT
>.|TRBJ2-2|.|TRBV27
CASSTGSETGELFF
TGTGCCAGCAGCACAGGGTCGGAGACCGGGGAGCTGTTTTTT
>.|TRBJ2-7|.|TRBV7-8
CASSLADRPSYEQYF
TGTGCCAGCAGCTTAGCAGACAGGCCTTCCTACGAGCAGTACTTC
>.|TRBJ2-1|.|TRBV6-1
CASSEWAEYNEQFF
TGTGCCAGCAGTGAATGGGCAGAATACAATGAGCAGTTCTTC
>.|TRBJ1-5|.|TRBV5-1
CASSFAGDQPQHF
TGCGCCAGCAGCTTTGCAGGGGATCAGCCCCAGCATTTT
>.|TRBJ2-1|.|TRBV21-1
CASSNSRDRDHVGNEQFF
TGTGCCAGCAGCAATAGCCGGGACAGGGACCATGTTGGCAATGAGCAGTTCTTC
>few|TRBJ1-4|.|TRBV2
CASSLELDPEKLFF
TGTGCCAGCAGTCTCGAACTAGATCCTGAAAAACTGTTTTTT
>.|TRBJ2-5|.|TRBV5-4
CASSSAGTGETQYF
TGTGCCAGCAGCTCCGCCGGCACCGGGGAGACCCAGTACTTC
>.|TRBJ2-5|.|TRBV19
CASTLGRGGRETQYF
TGTGCCAGTACTTTGGGGCGGGGAGGAAGAGAGACCCAGTACTTC
>once|TRBJ1-1|.|TRBV5-1
CASTPDGQGNTEAFF
TGCGCCAGCACCCCCGACGGGCAGGGGAACACTGAAGCTTTCTTT
>.|TRBJ1-2|TRBD1|TRBV28
CASNSGTGVKYGYTF
TGTGCCAGCAACTCCGGGACAGGGGTTAAGTATGGCTACACCTTC
>.|TRBJ1-6|TRBD1|TRBV30
CAESSGGEGNSPLHF
TGTGCCGAGTCATCAGGGGGCGAAGGTAATTCACCCCTCCACTTT
>once|TRBJ2-1|.|TRBV5-5
CASSLEAGSLSYNEQFF
TGTGCCAGCAGCTTGGAGGCGGGTAGCCTAAGCTACAATGAGCAGTTCTTC
>few|TRBJ1-4|.|TRBV5-4
CASSFRAQGINEKLFF
TGTGCCAGCAGCTTTCGAGCCCAGGGGATTAATGAAAAACTGTTTTTT
>once|TRBJ2-7|TRBD1|TRBV11-1
CASGQGWDEQYF
TGTGCCAGTGGACAGGGCTGGGACGAGCAGTACTTC
>few|TRBJ2-2|TRBD2|TRBV6-6
CASSRSGLSSGGTRTGELFF
TGTGCCAGCAGTCGGTCAGGGCTATCGAGCGGGGGGACCCGGACCGGGGAGCTGTTTTTT
>.|TRBJ2-7|.|TRBV4-2
CASSQLSGSTTYEQYF
TGTGCCAGCAGCCAACTCAGCGGCAGTACCACCTACGAGCAGTACTTC
>.|TRBJ2-1|TRBD1|TRBV7-4
CASSLAAQGVWDEQFF
TGTGCCAGCAGCTTAGCGGCACAGGGGGTTTGGGATGAGCAGTTCTTC
>.|TRBJ1-1|.|TRBV5-1
CASSPGGRGTNTEAFF
TGCGCCAGCAGCCCGGGGGGTAGGGGAACCAACACTGAAGCTTTCTTT
>.|TRBJ2-3|TRBD2|TRBV5-1
CASSRTSSGGIPDTQYF
TGCGCCAGCAGCCGCACCTCTAGCGGGGGGATACCAGATACGCAGTATTTT
>many|TRBJ1-1|TRBD1|TRBV7-9
CASSFDRVNTEAFF
TGTGCCAGCAGCTTTGACAGGGTAAACACTGAAGCTTTCTTT
>.|TRBJ2-3|TRBD2|TRBV18
CASSPGTSGITDTQYF
TGTGCCAGCTCACCCGGGACTAGCGGCATCACAGATACGCAGTATTTT
>.|TRBJ2-5|TRBD2|TRBV11-2
CASSTGTSGAGTQYF
TGTGCCAGCAGCACGGGGACTAGCGGCGCAGGGACCCAGTACTTC
>.|TRBJ2-2|.|TRBV5-4
CASSLVGVHTGELFF
TGTGCCAGCAGCTTGGTCGGGGTTCACACCGGGGAGCTGTTTTTT
>.|TRBJ1-4|TRBD1|TRBV6-4
CASREDRGNEKLFF
TGTGCCAGCAGAGAGGACAGGGGGAATGAAAAACTGTTTTTT
>.|TRBJ1-2|TRBD1|TRBV4-1
CASSQWGGQGTPTPYGYTF
TGCGCCAGCAGCCAATGGGGGGGACAGGGGACTCCCACTCCCTATGGCTACACCTTC
>.|TRBJ2-3|.|TRBV12-1
CASSFLSSYVCTDTQYF
.
>.|TRBJ1-1|TRBD1|TRBV15
CATSRRDRGRTEAFF
TGTGCCACCAGCAGAAGGGACAGGGGACGCACTGAAGCTTTCTTT
>.|TRBJ1-5|.|TRBV28
CASSPAGSRHQPQHF
TGTGCCAGCAGCCCAGCGGGTAGTAGACATCAGCCCCAGCATTTT